This paragraph covers one T cell receptor beta chain sequence. The data were taken from a study of blood T cells in healthy people across ages. Germline V gene lookup returns CDR1 LGHDT and CDR2 YNNKEL (reference sequence). The CDR3 is 14 residues long. Trimming took off 3 bases at V and 3 bases at J, with 9 bases between the two ends. Healthy Caucasian individuals from Russia aged roughly 6 to 100 served as donors. PCR was performed a second time for about 6 to 11 cycles using a sample-barcoded 5' primer and a J-beta primer mix. One entry per CDR3 protein, called by TCRdb with MiXCR from the 5' RACE reads. Found here are under 2,000,000 distinct CDR3 sequences, just under 50% of them singletons; the top ten hold approximately 2.1%.

This TCR came from a woman in her 40s in good health. The V call is TRBV3-1, the J call TRBJ2-1; D call uncertain. Specimen: blood. In DNA form, the CDR3 reads TGTGCCAGCAGCCATTCCCGTTACTACAATGAGCAGTTCTTC. This codes for CASSHSRYYNEQFF.